A single sample gave rise to the 14 T cell receptor beta chains below, sequenced in a study of regulatory T cells in long-lasting Graves disease (dated by TCRdb to the early 2020s). Reading the label with the study, this specimen's time point is: newly diagnosed GD, antithyroid drugs for less than 3 months. RNA was extracted from PBMCs in TRIzol for both TCR sequencing and RNA sequencing. The library was generated by multiplex PCR. The sample was run on an Illumina HiSeq 4000. To build TCR beta libraries, CDR3 regions were amplified by Arm-PCR using iRepertoire HTBI primers. Using fastp at Q25 and MiXCR, TCRdb reprocessed the public reads and kept productive beta chains. Merged by CDR3 protein, the rows form single entries marked with the most common genes and DNA. The sample records about 220,000 distinct CDR3 sequences, roughly 20% of which are singletons. The top ten hold around 11% of the sample.

These data were also filed under a second study, of T cells in Graves' hyperthyroidism and ophthalmopathy.

The sequencing used peripheral blood mononuclear cells (PBMCs), collected at new diagnosis, from a patient treated with antithyroid drugs. Receptors originate from a woman aged 25 to 39 with Graves disease. Donor details come from another sample of the same person, matched by shared clones.

The table lists this clonotype with many counts. The CDR3 region is CATLGLPGRDEQFF. The CDR3 DNA reads TGTGCCACCCTTGGGTTGCCGGGGAGGGATGAGCAGTTCTTC. The V gene is TRBV2, the J gene TRBJ2-1, with 7 bases aligning to TRBD2. This CDR3 contains 14 residues. The V gene's germline CDR1 is SNHLY and CDR2 FYNNEI. After removal of 10 bases from V and 8 bases from J, the junction contained 14 bases not matched to a gene.

This clonotype was recorded at least ten times. The chain recombines TRBV28 with TRBJ1-3, with a weak D call TRBD1 (6 bases). Trimming cost V 4 bases and J 5 bases, with 9 bases left between them. Germline V gene sequence: CDR1 MDHEN, CDR2 SYDVKM. The CDR3 has 13 amino acids. The CDR3 bases are TGTGCCAGCAGTTGGACAGCAAGAAACACCATATATTTT. Translating gives CASSWTARNTIYF.

The chain links TRBV20-1 to TRBJ2-3; D remains unclear. In germline, CDR1 is DFQATT, CDR2 SNEGSKA (reference sequence). The CDR3 is 14 residues long. The germline V and J ends were trimmed by 3 bases and 5 bases, with 15 bases remaining between them. For the CDR3, the DNA is TGCAGTGCTAGCGAGGCCCAGCTTGAAGATACGCAGTATTTT. This translates into CSASEAQLEDTQYF.

This clonotype has a count of ten or more. The V and J genes are TRBV12-3 or TRBV12-4 and TRBJ1-3, with D perhaps matching TRBD1 (6 bases). The CDR3 runs to 14 residues. V was trimmed by 2 bases and J by 5 bases, leaving 10 bases between them. The CDR3: CASSLTGRRNTIYF. The CDR3 coding sequence is TGTGCCAGCAGTTTAACAGGGCGAAGAAACACCATATATTTT.

This clonotype was recorded many times. The J gene is TRBJ2-4, the V gene TRBV6-2 or TRBV6-3; perhaps D is TRBD1 or TRBD2 (6 bases each). Per germline, CDR1 MNHEY and CDR2 SVGEGT. V dropped 3 bases and J dropped 6 bases, with 12 bases sitting between them. The CDR3 is made up of 14 amino acids. CDR3 DNA: TGTGCCAGCAGTTATTCCGAGGGGGGAAACATTCAGTACTTC. Its translation: CASSYSEGGNIQYF.

This clonotype was counted many times. The chain is built from TRBV7-3 and TRBJ2-1; TRBD2 matches 8 bases. The CDR3 totals 15 residues. Trimming removed 5 bases from V and 2 bases from J; junction bases left unmatched: 5. CDR1 and CDR2 from the germline V gene are SGHTA and FQGTGA. CDR3 sequence reads: CASSESGGPYNEQFF. In DNA, the CDR3 is TGTGCCAGCAGCGAAAGCGGGGGACCCTACAATGAGCAGTTCTTC. Full variable domain (missing parts from reference TRBV7-3 and TRBJ2-1): GAGVSQTPSNKVTEKGKYVELRCDPISGHTALYWYRQSLGQGPEFLIYFQGTGAADDSGLPNDRFFAVRPEGSVSTLKIQRTERGDSAVYLCASSESGGPYNEQFFGPGTRLTVL.

This clonotype showed up many times. This chain uses TRBV6-1 with TRBJ1-2; D might be TRBD1 (5 bases). This CDR3 spans 13 amino acids. The V gene's germline CDR1 is MNHNS and CDR2 SASEGT. The germline V and J ends were trimmed by 9 bases and 5 bases, with 16 bases remaining between them. The CDR3 spells CASRLKGWYGYTF. The CDR3 region has the DNA TGTGCCAGTCGACTCAAGGGGTGGTATGGCTACACCTTC.

V usage is TRBV2 and J usage is TRBJ1-3; D gene ambiguous. Looked up from germline, CDR1 is SNHLY and CDR2 is FYNNEI. The CDR3 runs to 15 residues. V dropped 3 bases and J dropped 2 bases, with 11 bases sitting between them. The CDR3 spells CASSEENLAGNTIYF. The DNA of the CDR3 is TGTGCCAGCAGTGAGGAGAATTTGGCTGGAAACACCATATATTTT.

Many counts were recorded for this clonotype. The gene calls are TRBV7-9 and TRBJ2-1; the D is unclear. V was pared by 1 base and J by 5 bases, with 12 bases between. Germline V gene sequence: CDR1 SEHNR, CDR2 FQNEAQ (reference sequence). The CDR3 spans 15 residues. The DNA of the CDR3 is TGTGCCAGCAGCTTAGGCAGTTCTTGGAACAATGAGCAGTTCTTC. Its translation: CASSLGSSWNNEQFF.

This clonotype was counted a single time. CDR3 nucleotides: TGTGCCACCAGTTCTATGGGGAGCACCGGGGAGCTGTTTTTT. Its protein product is CATSSMGSTGELFF. The V and J genes are TRBV24-1 and TRBJ2-2, with TRBD2 as a possible D gene (5 bases). Trimming removed 6 bases from V and 4 bases from J, with 11 bases in between. CDR1 is KGHDR, CDR2 SFDVKD, per germline. There are 14 residues in the CDR3.

This clonotype was recorded a few times. This clone may be a read error of a much larger clone one base away. The rearrangement joins TRBV7-9 to TRBJ1-1; a weak D match, TRBD1 (5 bases). The CDR3 sequence is 15 residues long. Germline CDR1 and CDR2: SEHNR and FQNEAQ (reference sequence). The CDR3 sequence: CASSFSGRMNTKAFF. The CDR3 DNA reads as TGTGCCAGCAGCTTTTCGGGACGGATGAACACTAAAGCTTTCTTT. Together with reference TRBV7-9 and TRBJ1-1, the CDR3 gives the full variable domain: DTGVSQNPRHKITKRGQNVTFRCDPISEHNRLYWYRQTLGQGPEFLTYFQNEAQLEKSRLLSDRFSAERPKGSFSTLEIQRTEQGDSAMYLCASSFSGRMNTKAFFGQGTRLTVV.

This clonotype appeared many times. V usage is TRBV28 and J usage is TRBJ1-3; TRBD1 aligns across 11 bases. Germline CDR1 is MDHEN and CDR2 is SYDVKM. CDR3 length equals 15 residues. V shed 6 bases, J shed 4 bases, and the junction held 5 bases outside the gene matches. The CDR3 coding sequence is TGTGCCAGCAGACCACGGACAGGGGGCGGAAACACCATATATTTT. Its protein is CASRPRTGGGNTIYF.

This clonotype showed up just once. The chain couples TRBV11-2 to TRBJ2-5; D gene ambiguous. The germline V and J ends were trimmed by 5 bases and 3 bases, with 10 bases remaining between them. Germline CDR1 and CDR2: SGHAT and FQNNGV. The CDR3 runs to 13 residues. In DNA, the CDR3 is TGTGCCAGCAGCCTCGGACCTGAAGAGACCCAGTACTTC. Protein: CASSLGPEETQYF.

This clonotype was recorded at least ten times. CDR3 bases: TGTGCCAGCAGTGAAGTCTTAACAGGGCCGAGCTCCTACGAGCAGTACTTC. As protein: CASSEVLTGPSSYEQYF. This rearrangement joins TRBV2 to TRBJ2-7, with D possibly TRBD1 on 6 matching bases. Trimming pared 1 base from V and 0 bases from J, leaving 16 bases between. The CDR3 runs to 17 residues. CDR1 and CDR2 (germline): SNHLY, FYNNEI.